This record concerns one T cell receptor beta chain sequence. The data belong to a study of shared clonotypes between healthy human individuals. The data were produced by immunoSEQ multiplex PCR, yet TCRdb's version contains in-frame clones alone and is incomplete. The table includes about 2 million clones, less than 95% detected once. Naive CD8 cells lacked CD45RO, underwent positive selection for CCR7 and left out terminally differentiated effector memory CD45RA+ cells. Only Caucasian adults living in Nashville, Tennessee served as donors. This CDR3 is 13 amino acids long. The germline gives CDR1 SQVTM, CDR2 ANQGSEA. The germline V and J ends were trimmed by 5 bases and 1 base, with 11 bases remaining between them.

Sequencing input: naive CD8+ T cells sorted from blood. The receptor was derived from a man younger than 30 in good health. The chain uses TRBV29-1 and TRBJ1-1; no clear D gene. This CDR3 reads CSVLAGSNTEAFF. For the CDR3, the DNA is TGCAGCGTTCTTGCGGGGTCGAACACTGAAGCTTTCTTT.